The present T cell receptor beta chain was sequenced within a study of Ad26.COV2.S vaccination and SARS-CoV-2 variants. Study-level findings and limits: Placebo recipients showed lower spike-specific TCR breadth than vaccinees.

Specified treatment: some 20 received Ad26.COV2.S at low or high dose, single or two shots; 5 received placebo; per-sample allocation not given. Sampling occurred on day 63 after the first vaccine or placebo injection. TCRdb's table, derived via immunoSEQ multiplex PCR, lists solely in-frame clones and lacks some. Of about 680,000 clones in the sample, roughly 90% were seen once. On this clone itself: Its antigen is as yet unknown.

The sequences come from peripheral blood, collected in a trial of Ad26.COV2.S vaccine versus placebo. The receptor was isolated from a person aged 18 to 59 who received the Ad26.COV2.S COVID-19 vaccine or a placebo.

CDR3 protein: CSASPPRADYGYTF. Written as DNA, the CDR3 is TGCAGTGCTAGTCCCCCTAGGGCTGACTATGGCTACACCTTC. This chain connects TRBV20-1 to TRBJ1-2, with D unresolved. Per germline, CDR1 DFQATT and CDR2 SNEGSKA (reference sequence). V lost 3 bases to trimming and J lost 3 bases, with 14 bases between them. The CDR3 extends over 14 amino acids.